The clone carrying this T cell receptor beta chain was observed many times. The antigen is undetermined. Germline lookup yields CDR1 SGHTA and CDR2 FQGTGA. The CDR3 has 14 amino acids. V lost 6 bases to trimming and J lost 6 bases, with 18 bases between them. This sample was included in a study of spatial heterogeneity in lung cancer. About the study: Every unique TCR and UMI combination, on average, appeared more than ten times in raw reads.

Overall study results and limits: Ubiquitous expanded tumor TCRs were observed in blood more at resection than follow-up.

MiXCR was run by TCRdb on the 5' RACE reads, yielding one entry per CDR3 protein. Altogether tens of thousands of distinct CDR3 sequences are present, approximately 6.3% being singletons, with the ten largest covering roughly 15%. Time point denoted: sample taken at primary tumor resection. The donor group consisted of some 70 patients who had untreated, early-stage non-small cell lung cancer. Unsorted whole RNA from tumor, nontumor lung or frozen PBMC underwent sequencing. This TCR came from a female donor with early-stage non-small cell lung cancer. The chain employs TRBV7-3 and TRBJ2-7; D unresolved. Specimen: PBMCs, collected at surgery. The CDR3 DNA sequence: TGTGCCAGCAGTCCCGGGTCCTACCCGGCCGAGCAGTACTTC. It encodes CASSPGSYPAEQYF.